Included here is one T cell receptor (beta chain) sequence, with context. The germline V gene has CDR1 SGDLS and CDR2 YYNGEE. The CDR3 runs 18 residues. V lost 3 bases, J lost 3 bases, and 23 bases lay in between. This entry belongs to a study of somatic mutations in cytotoxic T cells in rheumatoid arthritis. The method was immunoSEQ multiplex PCR; TCRdb's version includes in-frame clones alone and lacks a portion of them. The table has about 10,000 clones, 60% to 85% seen once. The sample comprised CD8+ T cells sorted from blood. This sequence was found in a man in his fifties in good health. The genes are TRBV9 and TRBJ2-3; possible D gene TRBD2, 7 bases. The DNA of the CDR3 is TGTGCCAGCAGCGAGGGAGGGACAAGGGCTATGGAAACAGATACGCAGTATTTT. It specifies CASSEGGTRAMETDTQYF.